The entry that follows covers one T cell receptor (beta chain) sequence. This sample is part of a study of cytomegalovirus exposure and HLA in healthy donors. The CDR3 extends over 14 amino acids. Per germline, CDR1 MNHEY and CDR2 SMNVEV (reference sequence). With 6 bases clipped from V and 3 bases from J, the junction kept 3 bases outside the gene matches. PCR primers comprised 60 Vbeta and 13 Jbeta primers. Clones were read by immunoSEQ multiplex PCR, and TCRdb kept only the in-frame ones, dropping some. The sample comprises about 90,000 clones, roughly four fifths of which are singletons, and 0.57% rests with the top ten.

The rearrangement uses TRBV27 and TRBJ2-3; 10 nucleotides line up with TRBD2. The receptor was isolated from a young man in good health and CMV-seronegative. Sequenced sample: PBMCs. CDR3 loop: CASRSSGGTDTQYF. The DNA for the CDR3 is TGTGCCAGCAGAAGTAGCGGGGGGACAGATACGCAGTATTTT.